This T cell receptor (beta chain) was retrieved from a study of T cells after posttransplantation cyclophosphamide. Study-level findings and limits: Later blood repertoires were often dominated by clones from the donor CD8+ memory compartment. Recipient CMV seropositivity and CMV reactivation strongly tracked TRB clonality. Tissue-infiltrating T cells from skin or gut overlapped little with blood T cells.

Here immunoSEQ multiplex PCR was the method, and the copy in TCRdb shows in-frame clones only, minus some. The profile shows about 14,000 clones, approximately 81% of them singletons. This CDR3 spans 16 amino acids. Per germline, CDR1 SGHNT and CDR2 YYREEE (reference sequence). V was clipped by 4 bases and J by 5 bases; unmatched bases: 7. Details on this clone: Its antigen is still unknown.

Methotrexate plus calcineurin inhibitor accompanied controls' myeloablative marrow transplants; sampling was 1 year later. This TCR was recovered from a male patient in his late teens or twenties who received an allogeneic stem cell transplant from a related donor, was CMV-positive, and had no GVHD. The graft donor may account for some of the T cells. The chain couples TRBV5-4 to TRBJ2-3; 13 bases fit TRBD2. Specimen: PBMCs, collected more than 350 days after allogeneic stem cell transplant with calcineurin inhibitor and methotrexate. In DNA, the CDR3 is TGTGCCAGCAGCCGGACTAGCGGGAGACTTGGAGATACGCAGTATTTT. This codes for CASSRTSGRLGDTQYF.